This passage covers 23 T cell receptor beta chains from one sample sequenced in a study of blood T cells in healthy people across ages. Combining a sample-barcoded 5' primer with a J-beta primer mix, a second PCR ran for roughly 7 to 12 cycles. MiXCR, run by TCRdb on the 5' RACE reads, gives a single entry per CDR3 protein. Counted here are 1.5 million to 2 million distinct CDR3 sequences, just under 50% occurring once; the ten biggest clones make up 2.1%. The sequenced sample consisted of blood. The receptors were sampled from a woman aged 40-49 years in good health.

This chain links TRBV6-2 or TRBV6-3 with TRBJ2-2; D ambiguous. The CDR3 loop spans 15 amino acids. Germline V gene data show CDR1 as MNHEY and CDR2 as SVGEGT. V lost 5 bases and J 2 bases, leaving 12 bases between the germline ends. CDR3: CASSQSLLNTGELFF. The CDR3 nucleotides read TGTGCCAGCAGTCAGAGCCTCCTCAACACCGGGGAGCTGTTTTTT.

CDR3 coding DNA: TGCGCCAGCAGCTTGGAATTCGCTAACTATGGCTACACCTTC. As protein: CASSLEFANYGYTF. V and J are TRBV5-1 and TRBJ1-2, with D unresolved. CDR1 and CDR2 from the germline V gene are SGHRS and YFSETQ. Trimming removed 0 bases from V and 0 bases from J, with 6 bases in between. This CDR3 has 14 amino acids. Drawing the rest from reference TRBV5-1 and TRBJ1-2, the complete variable domain is KAGVTQTPRYLIKTRGQQVTLSCSPISGHRSVSWYQQTPGQGLQFLFEYFSETQRNKGNFPGRFSGRQFSNSRSEMNVSTLELGDSALYLCASSLEFANYGYTFGSGTRLTVV.

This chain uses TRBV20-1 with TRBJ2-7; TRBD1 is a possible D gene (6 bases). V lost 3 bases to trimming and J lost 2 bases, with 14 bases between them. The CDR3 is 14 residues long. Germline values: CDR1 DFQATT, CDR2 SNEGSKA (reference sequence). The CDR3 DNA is TGCAGTGCTAGTAAGGGGGAATATCCCTACGAGCAGTACTTC. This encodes CSASKGEYPYEQYF.

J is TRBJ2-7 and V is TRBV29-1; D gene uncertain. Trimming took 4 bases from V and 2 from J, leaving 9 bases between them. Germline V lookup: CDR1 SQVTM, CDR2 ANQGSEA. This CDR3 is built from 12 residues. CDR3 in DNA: TGCAGCGTTGGTCAGACCACCTACGAGCAGTACTTC. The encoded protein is CSVGQTTYEQYF.

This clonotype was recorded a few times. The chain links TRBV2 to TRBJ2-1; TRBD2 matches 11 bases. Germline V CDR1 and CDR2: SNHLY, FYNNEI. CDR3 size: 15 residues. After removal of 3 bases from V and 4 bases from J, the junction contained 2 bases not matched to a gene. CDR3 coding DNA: TGTGCCAGCAGTGATCTAGCGGGGGGATACAATGAGCAGTTCTTC. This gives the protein CASSDLAGGYNEQFF.

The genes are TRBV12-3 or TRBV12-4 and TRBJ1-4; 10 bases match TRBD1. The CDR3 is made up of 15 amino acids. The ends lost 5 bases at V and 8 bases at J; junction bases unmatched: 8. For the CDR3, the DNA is TGTGCCAGCAGTGCCGGGGGACAGGGGAAGGAAAAACTGTTTTTT. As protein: CASSAGGQGKEKLFF.

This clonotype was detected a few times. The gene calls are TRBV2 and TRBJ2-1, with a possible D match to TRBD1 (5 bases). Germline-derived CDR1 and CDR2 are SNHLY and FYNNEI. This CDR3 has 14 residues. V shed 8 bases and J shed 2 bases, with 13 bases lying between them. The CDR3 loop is CASPLGRTYNEQFF. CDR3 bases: TGTGCCAGCCCGCTGGGGCGGACCTACAATGAGCAGTTCTTC. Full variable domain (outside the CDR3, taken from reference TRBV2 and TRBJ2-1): EPEVTQTPSHQVTQMGQEVILRCVPISNHLYFYWYRQILGQKVEFLVSFYNNEISEKSEIFDDQFSVERPDGSNFTLKIRSTKLEDSAMYFCASPLGRTYNEQFFGPGTRLTVL.

For the CDR3, the DNA is TGTGCCAGCAGCCCCCGTCGCGGCGGGGAGACCCAGTACTTC. Translating it yields CASSPRRGGETQYF. The chain combines TRBV7-2 with TRBJ2-5, with a tentative D call TRBD2 (5 bases). The CDR3 has 14 residues. The germline gives CDR1 SGHTA, CDR2 FQGNSA. Between the trimmed V and J ends, which lost 5 bases and 5 bases, there was a span of 15 bases. Based on the CDR3 plus reference TRBV7-2 and TRBJ2-5, the full variable domain is GAGVSQSPSNKVTEKGKDVELRCDPISGHTALYWYRQSLGQGLEFLIYFQGNSAPDKSGLPSDRFSAERTGGSVSTLTIQRTQQEDSAVYLCASSPRRGGETQYFGPGTRLLVL.

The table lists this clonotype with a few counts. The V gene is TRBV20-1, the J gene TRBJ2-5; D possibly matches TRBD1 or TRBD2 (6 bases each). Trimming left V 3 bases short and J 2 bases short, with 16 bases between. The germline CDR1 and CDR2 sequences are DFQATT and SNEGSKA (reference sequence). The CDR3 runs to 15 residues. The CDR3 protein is CSASPRGDVQETQYF. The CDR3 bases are TGCAGTGCTAGCCCAAGGGGGGACGTTCAAGAGACCCAGTACTTC.

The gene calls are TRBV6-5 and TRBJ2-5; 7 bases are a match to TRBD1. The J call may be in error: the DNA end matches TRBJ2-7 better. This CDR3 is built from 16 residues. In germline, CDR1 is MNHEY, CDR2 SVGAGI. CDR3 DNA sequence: TGTGCCAGCAGTTACGTTCCGGGACAGTTTCCCTACGAGCAGTACTTC. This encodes CASSYVPGQFPYEQYF.

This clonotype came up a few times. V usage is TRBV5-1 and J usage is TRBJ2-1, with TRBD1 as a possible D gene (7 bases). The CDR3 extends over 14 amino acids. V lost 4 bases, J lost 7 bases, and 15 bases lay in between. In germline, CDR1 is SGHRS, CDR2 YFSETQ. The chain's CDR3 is CASSGGTVGNEQFF. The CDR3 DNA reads TGCGCCAGCAGCGGGGGGACAGTCGGGAATGAGCAGTTCTTC.

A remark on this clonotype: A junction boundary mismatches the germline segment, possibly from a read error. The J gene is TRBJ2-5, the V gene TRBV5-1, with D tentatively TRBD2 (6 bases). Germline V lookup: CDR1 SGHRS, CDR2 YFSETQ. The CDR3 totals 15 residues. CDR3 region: CACSLRSSVQETQYF. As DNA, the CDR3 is TGCGCCTGCAGCTTGAGGTCTAGCGTTCAAGAGACCCAGTACTTC. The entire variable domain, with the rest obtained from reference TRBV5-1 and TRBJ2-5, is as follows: KAGVTQTPRYLIKTRGQQVTLSCSPISGHRSVSWYQQTPGQGLQFLFEYFSETQRNKGNFPGRFSGRQFSNSRSEMNVSTLELGDSALYLCACSLRSSVQETQYFGPGTRLLVL.

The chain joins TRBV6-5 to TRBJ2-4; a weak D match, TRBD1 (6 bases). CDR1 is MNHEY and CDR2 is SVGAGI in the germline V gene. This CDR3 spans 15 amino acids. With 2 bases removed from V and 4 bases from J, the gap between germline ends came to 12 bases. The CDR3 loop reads CASSYGQPRKNIQYF. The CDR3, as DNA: TGTGCCAGCAGTTACGGACAGCCTCGTAAAAACATTCAGTACTTC.

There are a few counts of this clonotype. In DNA, the CDR3 is TGTGCCAGCAGCGCCTCGGGGGAGCAGTACTTC. Translated: CASSASGEQYF. V usage is TRBV25-1 and J usage is TRBJ2-7; D is possibly TRBD2 (5 bases). There are 11 residues in the CDR3. CDR1 and CDR2 from the germline V gene are MGHDK and SYGVNS. The V and J ends lost 6 bases and 7 bases respectively, with 10 bases between them.

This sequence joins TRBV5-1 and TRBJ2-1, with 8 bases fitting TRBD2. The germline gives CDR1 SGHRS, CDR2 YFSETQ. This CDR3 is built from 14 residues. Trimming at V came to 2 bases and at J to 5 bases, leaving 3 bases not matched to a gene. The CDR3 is CASSFNGGDNEQFF. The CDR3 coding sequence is TGCGCCAGCAGCTTTAACGGGGGGGACAATGAGCAGTTCTTC.

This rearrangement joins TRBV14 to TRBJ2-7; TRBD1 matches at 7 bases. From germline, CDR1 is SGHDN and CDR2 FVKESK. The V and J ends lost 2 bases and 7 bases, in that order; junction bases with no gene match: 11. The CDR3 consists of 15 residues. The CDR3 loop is CASSQLGQSSGEQYF. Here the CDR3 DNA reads TGTGCCAGCAGCCAACTGGGACAGTCATCGGGAGAGCAGTACTTC.

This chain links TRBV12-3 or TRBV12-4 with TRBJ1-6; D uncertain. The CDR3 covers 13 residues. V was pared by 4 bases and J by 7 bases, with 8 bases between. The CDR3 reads CASSSTQNSPLHF. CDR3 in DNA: TGTGCCAGCAGTTCGACCCAGAATTCACCCCTCCACTTT.

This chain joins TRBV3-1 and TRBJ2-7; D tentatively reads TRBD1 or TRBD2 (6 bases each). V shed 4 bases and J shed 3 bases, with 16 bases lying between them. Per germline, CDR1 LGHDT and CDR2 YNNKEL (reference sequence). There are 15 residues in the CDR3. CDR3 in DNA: TGTGCCAGCAGCCTGACCGGGGGCCCACGCTACGAGCAGTACTTC. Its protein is CASSLTGGPRYEQYF.

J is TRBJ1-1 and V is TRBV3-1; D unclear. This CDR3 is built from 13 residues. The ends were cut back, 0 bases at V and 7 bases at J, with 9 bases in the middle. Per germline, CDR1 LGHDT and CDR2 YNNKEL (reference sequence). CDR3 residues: CASSQDRGCEAFF. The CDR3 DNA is TGTGCCAGCAGCCAAGATCGGGGATGTGAAGCTTTCTTT.

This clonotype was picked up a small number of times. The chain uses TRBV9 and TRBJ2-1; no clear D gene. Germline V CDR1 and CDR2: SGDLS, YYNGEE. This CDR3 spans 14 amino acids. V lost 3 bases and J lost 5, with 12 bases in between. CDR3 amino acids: CASSDNSFDNEQFF. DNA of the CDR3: TGTGCCAGCAGCGATAACAGCTTTGACAATGAGCAGTTCTTC.

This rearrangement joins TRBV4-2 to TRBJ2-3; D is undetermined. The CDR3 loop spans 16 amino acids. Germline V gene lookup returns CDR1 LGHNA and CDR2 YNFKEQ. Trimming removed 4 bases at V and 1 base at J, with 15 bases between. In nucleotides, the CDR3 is TGTGCCAGCAGCCGCCTTACGAGCTTGGGCACAGATACGCAGTATTTT. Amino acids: CASSRLTSLGTDTQYF.

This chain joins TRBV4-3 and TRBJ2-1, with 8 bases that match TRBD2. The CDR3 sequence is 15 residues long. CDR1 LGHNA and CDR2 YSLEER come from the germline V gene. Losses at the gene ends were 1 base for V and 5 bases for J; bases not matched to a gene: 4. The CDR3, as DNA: TGCGCCAGCAGCCAAGCGGGGGGGTGGAACAATGAGCAGTTCTTC. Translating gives CASSQAGGWNNEQFF.

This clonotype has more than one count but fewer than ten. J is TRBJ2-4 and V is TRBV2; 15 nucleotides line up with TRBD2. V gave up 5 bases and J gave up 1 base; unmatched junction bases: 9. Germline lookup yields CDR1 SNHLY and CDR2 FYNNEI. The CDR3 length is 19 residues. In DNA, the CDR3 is TGTGCCAGCAGTCCAGCCGGACTAGCGGGGGGGCAGGCCAAAAACATTCAGTACTTC. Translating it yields CASSPAGLAGGQAKNIQYF.